The next 18 T cell receptor beta chains were all read from a single sample in a study of blood T cell repertoires in COVID-19. Produced via immunoSEQ multiplex PCR; TCRdb's table is partial and in-frame only. The sample has 250,000 or so clones; 86% are singletons. Sequencing used PBMCs or T cells enriched from blood (not recorded which). The receptors were sampled from a woman aged 50 to 60 who had recovered from COVID-19.

The genes are TRBV20-1 and TRBJ1-2; D is possibly TRBD1 (6 bases). Germline V gene sequence: CDR1 DFQATT, CDR2 SNEGSKA (reference sequence). This CDR3 has 11 amino acids. Between the trimmed V and J ends, which lost 7 bases and 8 bases, there was a span of 14 bases. CDR3 loop: CSGRGRVGYTF. The CDR3 nucleotides read TGCAGTGGGAGGGGGAGGGTAGGCTACACCTTC.

The chain combines TRBV7-9 with TRBJ2-3; a weak D match, TRBD2 (5 bases). Per germline, CDR1 SEHNR and CDR2 FQNEAQ (reference sequence). Trimming cost V 5 bases and J 5 bases, with 8 bases left between them. This CDR3 contains 12 residues. CDR3 amino acids: CASSHSEDTQYF. The CDR3, as DNA: TGTGCCAGCAGCCATAGCGAAGATACGCAGTATTTT.

The gene calls are TRBV6-2 or TRBV6-3 and TRBJ2-3; 7 positions match TRBD2. The CDR3 length is 14 residues. V lost 2 bases to trimming and J lost 6 bases; unmatched junction nucleotides: 5. Germline V gene lookup returns CDR1 MNHEY and CDR2 SVGEGT. In nucleotides, the CDR3 is TGTGCCAGCAGTTACGCCAGACTAGCTGATACGCAGTATTTT. The encoded protein is CASSYARLADTQYF.

The chain carries TRBV18 and TRBJ2-7; 13 bases match TRBD2. J was trimmed by 4 bases and V by 5 bases; bases with no gene match: 5. CDR1 and CDR2 from the germline V gene are KGHSH and LQKENI. This CDR3 region has 15 residues. CDR3 in DNA: TGTGCCAGCTCATCCCGGACTAGCGGGAGTTACGAGCAGTACTTC. This translates into CASSSRTSGSYEQYF.

The V and J genes are TRBV4-1 and TRBJ1-5, with TRBD1 matching 11 bases. The CDR3 is 17 residues long. Germline CDR1 and CDR2: MGHRA and YSYEKL. The V segment lost 2 bases and the J segment 7 bases; nucleotides outside the gene matches: 10. CDR3 nucleotide sequence: TGCGCCAGCAGCCAACGACCACAGGGACAGGGGGACCAGCCCCAGCATTTT. Its translation is CASSQRPQGQGDQPQHF.

V usage is TRBV12-3 or TRBV12-4 and J usage is TRBJ1-5; 7 nucleotides align to TRBD1. This CDR3 region has 13 residues. The V gene end was trimmed by 5 bases and the J gene end by 4 bases; junction bases not matched to a gene: 2. CDR3 residues: CASSTGENQPQHF. Here the CDR3 DNA reads TGTGCCAGCAGTACAGGGGAAAATCAGCCCCAGCATTTT.

The V call is TRBV28, the J call TRBJ1-1; TRBD1 matches at 10 bases. This CDR3 comprises 15 residues. V dropped 4 bases and J dropped 7; count of bases not matched to a gene: 9. Germline V CDR1 and CDR2: MDHEN, SYDVKM. In nucleotides, the CDR3 is TGTGCCAGCAGTTCCGGAGGGACAGGGGACTTTGAAGCTTTCTTT. Its protein is CASSSGGTGDFEAFF.

The chain joins TRBV5-1 to TRBJ1-1, with D perhaps TRBD1 (6 bases). The CDR3 is made up of 14 amino acids. From germline, CDR1 is SGHRS and CDR2 YFSETQ. V lost 4 bases and J 5 bases, leaving 15 bases between the germline ends. As DNA, the CDR3 is TGCGCCAGCAGCCCCCAGGAAGGGGGTACTGAAGCTTTCTTT. Translating gives CASSPQEGGTEAFF.

The J gene is TRBJ2-7, the V gene TRBV7-9, with D maybe TRBD2 (7 bases). This CDR3 spans 15 amino acids. The V end was cut by 1 base, the J end by 3 bases, with 13 bases between. Germline V gene lookup returns CDR1 SEHNR and CDR2 FQNEAQ (reference sequence). CDR3 DNA: TGTGCCAGCAGCTTAGGGCGGGGGCTCCTCTACGAGCAGTACTTC. Translated, it gives CASSLGRGLLYEQYF.

In its sample, this clone was seen a few times. The chain is built from TRBV30 and TRBJ1-1; TRBD1 agrees at 9 bases. The CDR3 runs 14 residues. The ends lost 2 bases at V and 3 bases at J; junction bases unmatched: 4. From germline, CDR1 is GTSNPN and CDR2 SVGIG (reference sequence). CDR3 loop: CAWSPDRGYTEAFF. In nucleotides, the CDR3 is TGTGCCTGGAGTCCGGACAGGGGATACACTGAAGCTTTCTTT.

J is TRBJ2-7 and V is TRBV9; D possibly corresponds to TRBD1 (5 bases). In germline, CDR1 is SGDLS, CDR2 YYNGEE. Trimming removed 0 bases from V and 3 bases from J, with 13 bases in between. The CDR3 runs to 15 residues. CDR3 protein: CASSVATGRVYEQYF. CDR3 in DNA: TGTGCCAGCAGCGTAGCTACCGGCAGGGTCTACGAGCAGTACTTC. The full variable domain, completed using reference TRBV9 and TRBJ2-7, is DSGVTQTPKHLITATGQRVTLRCSPRSGDLSVYWYQQSLDQGLQFLIQYYNGEERAKGNILERFSAQQFPDLHSELNLSSLELGDSALYFCASSVATGRVYEQYFGPGTRLTVT.

The genes are TRBV5-1 and TRBJ2-3; D is unresolved. This CDR3 contains 15 residues. Germline CDR1 reads SGHRS; CDR2 reads YFSETQ. V lost 4 bases and J 0 bases, leaving 12 bases between the germline ends. The CDR3 nucleotides read TGCGCCAGCAGCCCCGAAGCCTGGAGCACAGATACGCAGTATTTT. Translation: CASSPEAWSTDTQYF. The complete variable domain, with remaining parts taken from reference TRBV5-1 and TRBJ2-3, reads KAGVTQTPRYLIKTRGQQVTLSCSPISGHRSVSWYQQTPGQGLQFLFEYFSETQRNKGNFPGRFSGRQFSNSRSEMNVSTLELGDSALYLCASSPEAWSTDTQYFGPGTRLTVL.

The chain recombines TRBV10-3 with TRBJ2-3; 11 nucleotides align to TRBD2. CDR1 ENHRY and CDR2 SYGVKD come from the germline V gene. With V trimmed by 0 bases and J by 1 base, 3 bases remained unmatched. The CDR3 loop spans 17 amino acids. CDR3 bases: TGTGCCATCAGTGAGTCCGCGGGACTAGCGGGCACAGATACGCAGTATTTT. Encoded protein: CAISESAGLAGTDTQYF.

This clone was counted a few times. The chain links TRBV6-2 or TRBV6-3 to TRBJ2-1, with D perhaps matching TRBD2 (5 bases). There are 14 residues in the CDR3. Germline V gene sequence: CDR1 MNHEY, CDR2 SVGEGT. Between the trimmed V and J ends, which lost 0 bases and 6 bases, there was a span of 9 bases. This chain's CDR3 is CASSYSAGSNEQFF. Here the CDR3 DNA reads TGTGCCAGCAGTTACTCGGCGGGCAGCAATGAGCAGTTCTTC.

In its sample, this clone was seen once. This chain uses TRBV7-9 with TRBJ2-7, with a tentative D call TRBD2 (6 bases). The CDR3 has 17 residues. Trimming stripped 4 bases from V and 0 bases from J, with 19 bases between. Germline lookup yields CDR1 SEHNR and CDR2 FQNEAQ (reference sequence). Here the CDR3 DNA reads TGTGCCAGCAGCTCCAATCCAGGAGGGACCAGCTCCTACGAGCAGTACTTC. As protein: CASSSNPGGTSSYEQYF.

This chain uses TRBV2 with TRBJ1-5; 7 bases are shared with TRBD1. The CDR3 sequence is 14 residues long. The trim removed 2 bases at V and 6 bases at J, leaving 4 bases unmatched. From germline, CDR1 is SNHLY and CDR2 FYNNEI. The CDR3 protein is CASSENRGLQPQHF. CDR3 DNA sequence: TGTGCCAGCAGTGAAAACAGGGGTCTTCAGCCCCAGCATTTT.

V gene TRBV7-2 combines with J gene TRBJ2-3; D is unclear. This CDR3 is 14 amino acids long. Germline V gene sequence: CDR1 SGHTA, CDR2 FQGNSA. Trimming took 2 bases from V and 1 from J, leaving 7 bases between them. Written as DNA, the CDR3 is TGTGCCAGCAGCTTATCGGTAGGCACAGATACGCAGTATTTT. Its protein product is CASSLSVGTDTQYF.

This clone was seen more than once but under ten times. The chain combines TRBV7-2 with TRBJ2-7; 9 positions agree with TRBD1. The V gene's germline CDR1 is SGHTA and CDR2 FQGNSA. The CDR3 consists of 17 residues. V lost 5 bases to trimming and J lost 6 bases; unmatched junction nucleotides: 17. The CDR3 coding sequence is TGTGCCAGCAGCCCTAATAGAGTAACAGGGGGCTCCGGCGAGCAGTACTTC. Translated: CASSPNRVTGGSGEQYF.